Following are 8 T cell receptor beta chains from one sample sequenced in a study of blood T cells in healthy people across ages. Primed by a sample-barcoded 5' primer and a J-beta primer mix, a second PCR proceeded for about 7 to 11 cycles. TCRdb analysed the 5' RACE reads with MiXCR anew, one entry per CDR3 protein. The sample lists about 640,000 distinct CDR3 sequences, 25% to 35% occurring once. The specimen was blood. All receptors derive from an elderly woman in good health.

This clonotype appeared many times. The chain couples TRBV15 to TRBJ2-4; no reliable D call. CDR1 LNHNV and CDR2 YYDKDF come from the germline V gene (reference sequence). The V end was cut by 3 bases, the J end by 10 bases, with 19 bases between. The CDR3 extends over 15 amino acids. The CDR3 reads CATSRDPGPYGIQYF. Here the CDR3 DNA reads TGTGCCACCAGCAGGGATCCGGGCCCCTATGGGATTCAGTACTTC.

CDR3 bases: TGTGCCAGCAGTTTGGGGGGGGTCTCTGGGGCCAACGTCCTGACTTTC. As protein: CASSLGGVSGANVLTF. V gene TRBV28 combines with J gene TRBJ2-6, with 7 bases matching TRBD2. V shed 3 bases and J 0 bases; nucleotides not matched to a gene: 2. CDR1 is MDHEN and CDR2 is SYDVKM in the germline V gene. The CDR3 contains 16 residues.

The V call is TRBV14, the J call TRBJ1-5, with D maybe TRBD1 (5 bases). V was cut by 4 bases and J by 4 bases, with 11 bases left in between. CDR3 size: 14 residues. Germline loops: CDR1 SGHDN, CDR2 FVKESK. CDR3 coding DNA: TGTGCCAGCAGCCCTTTCGGGGGGAATCAGCCCCAGCATTTT. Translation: CASSPFGGNQPQHF.

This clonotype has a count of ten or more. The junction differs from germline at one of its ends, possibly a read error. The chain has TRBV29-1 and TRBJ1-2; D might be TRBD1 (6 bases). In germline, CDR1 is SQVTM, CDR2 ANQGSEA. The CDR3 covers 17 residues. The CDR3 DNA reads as TGCAGCGTCGAAGGGGGTAGTAAAGGTTTCACCAACTATGGCTACACCTTC. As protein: CSVEGGSKGFTNYGYTF.

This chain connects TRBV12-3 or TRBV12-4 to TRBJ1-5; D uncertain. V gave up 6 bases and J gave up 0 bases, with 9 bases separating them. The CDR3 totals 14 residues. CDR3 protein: CASSQGYSNQPQHF. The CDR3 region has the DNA TGTGCCAGCAGCCAAGGCTATAGCAATCAGCCCCAGCATTTT.

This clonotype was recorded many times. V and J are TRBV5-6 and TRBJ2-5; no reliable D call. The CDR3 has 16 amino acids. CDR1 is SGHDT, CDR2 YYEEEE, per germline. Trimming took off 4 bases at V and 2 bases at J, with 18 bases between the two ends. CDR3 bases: TGTGCCAGCAGCCGACGGCCCCCAAGGATGCAAGAGACCCAGTACTTC. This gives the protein CASSRRPPRMQETQYF.

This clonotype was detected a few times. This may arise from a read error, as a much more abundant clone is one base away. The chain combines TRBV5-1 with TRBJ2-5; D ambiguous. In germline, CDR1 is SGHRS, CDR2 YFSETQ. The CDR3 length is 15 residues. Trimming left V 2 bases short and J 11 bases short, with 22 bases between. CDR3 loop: CASSFTRPPVSEQYF. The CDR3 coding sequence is TGCGCCAGCAGCTTTACCCGACCGCCAGTGAGTGAGCAGTACTTC.

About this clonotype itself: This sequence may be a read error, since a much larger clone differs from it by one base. DNA of the CDR3: TGTGCCGGCAGCTTATTTGAAGAGACCCAGTACTTC. Its translation: CAGSLFEETQYF. The gene calls are TRBV7-2 and TRBJ2-5; D unresolved. This CDR3 contains 12 residues. CDR1 is SGHTA and CDR2 is FQGNSA in the germline V gene.